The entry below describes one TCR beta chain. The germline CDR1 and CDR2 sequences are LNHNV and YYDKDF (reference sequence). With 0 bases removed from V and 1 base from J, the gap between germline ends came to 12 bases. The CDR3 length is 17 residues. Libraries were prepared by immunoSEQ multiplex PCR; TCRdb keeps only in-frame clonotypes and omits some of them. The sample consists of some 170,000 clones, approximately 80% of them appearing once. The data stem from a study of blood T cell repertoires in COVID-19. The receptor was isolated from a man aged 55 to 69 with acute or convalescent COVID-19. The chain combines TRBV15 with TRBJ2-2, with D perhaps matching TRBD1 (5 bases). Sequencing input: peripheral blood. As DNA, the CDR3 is TGTGCCACCAGCAGAGAAGACGACAGTCTGAACACCGGGGAGCTGTTTTTT. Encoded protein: CATSREDDSLNTGELFF.